This TCR beta chain was recovered during a study of T-cell reconstitution after alpha-beta-depleted transplantation in children. Unique molecular identifiers were incorporated into the prepared TCRbeta library. Using its own MiXCR run on the PCR reads, TCRdb lists one record per CDR3 protein. Found here are approximately 630,000 distinct CDR3 sequences, 10% to 15% of them singletons; the top ten hold approximately 0.8%. Points from the study as a whole: A year post-transplant, T-cell counts and diversity derived mostly from newly produced T cells. Alpha-beta T cells about two months after transplant reportedly derived from several hundred expanded graft clones. Some patients' high day-60 TCRbeta diversity was traced to surviving recipient T cells and thymic progenitors.

About this clonotype: The antigen is unknown.

The input for sequencing was PBMCs, taken before TCRalphabeta/CD19-depleted stem cell transplant. The receptor was derived from a girl aged 2-15 years with congenital amegakaryocytic thrombocytopenia, due to receive a stem cell transplant.

The CDR3 nucleotides read TGTGCCAGCAGCTTAGGGGTTCGGGGCGCCGGGGAGCTGTTTTTT. This translates into CASSLGVRGAGELFF. The V and J genes are TRBV7-7 and TRBJ2-2; D might be TRBD1 or TRBD2, each matching 5 bases. Per the germline V gene, CDR1 is SSHAT and CDR2 is FNYEAQ (reference sequence). The CDR3 sequence is 15 residues long. The V and J ends lost 1 base and 6 bases respectively, with 12 bases between them.